The 3 T cell receptor beta chains below were found in one sample sequenced in a study of T cell repertoires in cytomegalovirus infection. What these receptors recognize is not known. TCRdb reprocessed the reads with MiXCR, giving one entry per CDR3 protein. This repertoire shows about 270,000 distinct CDR3 sequences, less than 25% found once; its top ten account for roughly 19%. The specimen comprised cultured PBMCs, sampled from culture after CMV antigen stimulation. These receptors came from a human donor in good health (CMV status not recorded). Some clones in this sample may be carry-over from other donors' samples.

In its sample, this clonotype was seen many times. The chain combines TRBV7-2 with TRBJ2-3; 8 bases are a match to TRBD1. With V trimmed by 5 bases and J by 6 bases, 4 bases remained unmatched. The CDR3 length is 13 residues. Germline assignment: CDR1 SGHTA and CDR2 FQGNSA. CDR3 in amino acids: CASSTRGLDTQYF. The CDR3 region has the DNA TGTGCCAGCAGCACCAGGGGGCTGGATACGCAGTATTTT.

This clonotype was counted between two and nine times. V is TRBV29-1 and J is TRBJ2-2, with D tentatively TRBD2 (6 bases). The germline CDR1 and CDR2 sequences are SQVTM and ANQGSEA. Trimming removed 1 base at V and 1 base at J, with 7 bases between. CDR3 length equals 14 residues. Here the CDR3 reads CSVEVAENTGELFF. The DNA for the CDR3 is TGCAGCGTTGAAGTAGCGGAGAACACCGGGGAGCTGTTTTTT.

Only a few counts were recorded for this clonotype. The chain has TRBV19 and TRBJ1-4; no firm D call. CDR3 length: 16 amino acids. CDR1 and CDR2 from the germline V gene are LNHDA and SQIVND (reference sequence). V lost 1 base, J lost 1 base, and 10 bases lay in between. Here the CDR3 DNA reads TGTGCCAGTAGTATAGCTGGTTCTCGAACTAATGAAAAACTGTTTTTT. It is translated as CASSIAGSRTNEKLFF.